This TCR beta chain appears in the sequencing data of a study of blood T cell repertoires in COVID-19. This CDR3 region has 16 residues. V lost 7 bases and J 4 bases, leaving 22 bases between the germline ends. The V gene's germline CDR1 is MDHEN and CDR2 SYDVKM. Assay: immunoSEQ multiplex PCR; the TCRdb copy retains only in-frame clones and omits some. This sample has roughly 200,000 clones, with approximately 90% found just once. This clonotype originated in an older man with acute or convalescent COVID-19. Sequencing was done on a sample of peripheral blood. This sequence joins TRBV28 and TRBJ1-2; tentative D call: TRBD1 (6 bases). This CDR3 is CASNPEAGGLIYGYTF. The CDR3 DNA reads as TGTGCCAGCAACCCGGAGGCGGGGGGCCTGATCTATGGCTACACCTTC.